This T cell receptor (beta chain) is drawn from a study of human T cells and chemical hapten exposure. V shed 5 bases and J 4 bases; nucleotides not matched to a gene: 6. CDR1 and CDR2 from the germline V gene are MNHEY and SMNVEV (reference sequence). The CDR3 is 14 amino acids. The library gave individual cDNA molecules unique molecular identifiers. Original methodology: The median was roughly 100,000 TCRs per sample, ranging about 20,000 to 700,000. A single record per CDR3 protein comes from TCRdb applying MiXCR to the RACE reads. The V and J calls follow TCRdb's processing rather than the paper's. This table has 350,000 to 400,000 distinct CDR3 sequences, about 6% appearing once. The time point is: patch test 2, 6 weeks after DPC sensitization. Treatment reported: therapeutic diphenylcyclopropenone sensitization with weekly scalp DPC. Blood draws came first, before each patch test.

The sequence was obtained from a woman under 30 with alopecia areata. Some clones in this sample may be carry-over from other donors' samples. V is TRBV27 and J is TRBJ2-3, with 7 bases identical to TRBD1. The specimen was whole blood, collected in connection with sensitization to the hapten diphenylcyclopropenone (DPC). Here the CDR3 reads CASSHRGGADTQYF. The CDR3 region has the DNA TGTGCCAGCAGTCACAGGGGTGGGGCAGATACGCAGTATTTT.